Listed below are T cell receptor beta chains from one sample, sequenced in a study of cytomegalovirus exposure and HLA in healthy donors. Repertoires were generated with immunoSEQ multiplex PCR, while TCRdb's copy carries only in-frame clones and drops some. Of more than 110,000 clones in the sample, approximately 87% were seen once. Sequenced input: PBMCs. These receptors were taken from a man aged 18 to 29 in good health and CMV-seronegative. CDR3s include the opening cysteine and the closing phenylalanine or tryptophan. D genes are given only for firm matches. Some rows mark clone size as missing; the rest say once, few, many or name a class of expanded clone.

v_gene	j_gene	abundance	d_gene	CDR3aa	CDR3nt
TRBV2	TRBJ1-2	few	NA	CASSSQRGEGYTF	TGTGCCAGCAGTTCCCAACGGGGGGAAGGCTACACCTTC
TRBV19	TRBJ1-5	few	NA	CATRGGYQPQHF	TGTGCCACTCGGGGGGGGTATCAGCCCCAGCATTTT
TRBV11-2	TRBJ2-7	NA	TRBD1	CASSLGGTADEQYF	TGTGCCAGCAGCTTAGGGGGGACAGCTGACGAGCAGTACTTC
TRBV27	TRBJ1-5	few	NA	CASATQGRNQPQHF	TGTGCCAGCGCGACACAGGGCCGCAATCAGCCCCAGCATTTT
TRBV13	TRBJ1-1	NA	NA	CASSLVGGEAFF	TGTGCCAGCAGCTTAGTCGGCGGTGAAGCTTTCTTT
TRBV19	TRBJ2-3	NA	NA	CASSTSLLSKYADTQYF	TGTGCCAGTAGTACGAGCCTGCTCTCGAAGTATGCAGATACGCAGTATTTT
TRBV6-4	TRBJ1-4	NA	TRBD1	CASRRDGTSGGNEKLFF	TGTGCCAGCAGGAGGGACGGTACGTCAGGGGGTAATGAAAAACTGTTTTTT
TRBV5-1	TRBJ2-7	NA	NA	CASSLGGLSREQYF	TGCGCCAGCAGCTTGGGCGGTTTATCCCGCGAGCAGTACTTC
TRBV4-1	TRBJ1-6	NA	NA	CASSQDPAGRNSPLHF	TGCGCCAGCAGCCAAGATCCGGCAGGGAGGAATTCACCCCTCCACTTT
TRBV10-3	TRBJ2-5	NA	TRBD2	CAISSLARETQYF	TGTGCCATCAGTTCACTAGCGCGGGAGACCCAGTACTTC
TRBV6-1	TRBJ1-5	NA	NA	CASSEVWGHNQPQHF	TGTGCCAGCAGTGAAGTTTGGGGGCACAATCAGCCCCAGCATTTT
TRBV5-1	TRBJ2-1	NA	TRBD1	CASSLAVDRTNEQFF	TGCGCCAGCAGCTTGGCCGTGGACAGGACGAATGAGCAGTTCTTC
TRBV10-1	TRBJ2-7	NA	NA	CASGTSAGATSYEQYF	TGCGCCAGTGGGACCTCCGCGGGGGCCACCTCCTACGAGCAGTACTTC
TRBV5-4	TRBJ2-7	NA	TRBD2	CASSVSGGAYEQYF	TGTGCCAGCAGCGTTAGCGGGGGGGCTTACGAGCAGTACTTC
TRBV7-2	TRBJ1-2	NA	NA	CASRQGQPLYGYTF	TGTGCCAGCAGACAGGGCCAGCCTCTCTATGGCTACACCTTC
TRBV6-1	TRBJ2-7	NA	NA	CASSEAEGPTRKRLEQYF	TGTGCCAGCAGTGAAGCGGAGGGCCCAACCCGCAAGCGCTTGGAGCAGTACTTC
TRBV2	TRBJ1-6	NA	TRBD1	CASSQGQLNSPLHF	TGTGCCAGCAGTCAGGGACAGCTTAATTCACCCCTCCACTTT
TRBV11-3	TRBJ2-1	NA	TRBD2	CASSLGDAGGGYNEQFF	TGTGCCAGCAGCTTAGGCGATGCGGGAGGGGGGTACAATGAGCAGTTCTTC
TRBV28	TRBJ2-7	once	TRBD2	CASRDNNGLAGAIFYEQYF	TGTGCCAGCAGGGACAACAATGGACTAGCGGGAGCTATTTTCTACGAGCAGTACTTC
TRBV6-6	TRBJ2-7	NA	TRBD2	CASRVELAGSYEQYF	TGTGCCAGCAGGGTGGAACTAGCGGGGTCCTACGAGCAGTACTTC
TRBV4-1	TRBJ1-2	few	NA	CASSQETGVGYTF	TGCGCCAGCAGCCAAGAGACGGGGGTTGGCTACACCTTC
TRBV7-2	TRBJ1-2	NA	NA	CASSETTQGGGYTF	TGTGCCAGCAGCGAGACAACCCAGGGAGGTGGCTACACCTTC
TRBV27	TRBJ2-1	NA	NA	CASSPPGRELSSYNEQFF	TGTGCCAGCAGTCCACCCGGAAGGGAGCTAAGCTCCTACAATGAGCAGTTCTTC
TRBV7-9	TRBJ1-1	NA	NA	CASSHTQGRNTEAFF	TGTGCCAGCAGCCATACGCAGGGGCGCAACACTGAAGCTTTCTTT
TRBV4-3	TRBJ2-5	NA	TRBD1	CASSQEPYTGGGEETQYF	TGCGCCAGCAGCCAAGAGCCCTATACAGGGGGCGGTGAAGAGACCCAGTACTTC
TRBV27	TRBJ1-1	NA	TRBD1	CASSLRDRLSGTEAFF	TGTGCCAGCAGTCTCCGGGACAGATTAAGTGGCACTGAAGCTTTCTTT
TRBV7-2	TRBJ1-4	NA	NA	CASSLIRGPNEKLFF	TGTGCCAGCAGCTTGATCAGGGGACCTAATGAAAAACTGTTTTTT
TRBV4-1	TRBJ2-7	NA	TRBD2	CASSRSSGVYEQYF	TGCGCCAGCAGCCGTTCGAGCGGGGTCTACGAGCAGTACTTC
TRBV11-2	TRBJ2-1	once	NA	CASSDRGISNEQFF	TGTGCCAGCAGCGACCGGGGTATATCCAATGAGCAGTTCTTC
TRBV6-1	TRBJ1-5	NA	NA	CASSGGAVAGAGQPQHF	TGTGCCAGCAGTGGCGGGGCCGTAGCGGGCGCCGGTCAGCCCCAGCATTTT
TRBV7-6	TRBJ1-1	once	NA	CASSLGGGSFLNTEAFF	TGTGCCAGCAGCTTAGGGGGGGGCAGTTTTTTGAACACTGAAGCTTTCTTT
TRBV19	TRBJ1-2	NA	NA	CASMTDNYGYTF	TGTGCCAGTATGACAGACAACTATGGCTACACCTTC
TRBV7-7	TRBJ2-5	NA	TRBD2	CASSPGLQETQYF	TGTGCCAGCAGCCCGGGACTACAAGAGACCCAGTACTTC
TRBV6-1	TRBJ2-7	NA	NA	CASSESAGRNEQYF	TGTGCCAGTAGTGAATCAGCAGGGCGAAACGAGCAGTACTTC
TRBV19	TRBJ2-7	NA	TRBD1	CASSRGRGSYEQYF	TGTGCCAGTAGTAGAGGCAGGGGGTCCTACGAGCAGTACTTC
TRBV27	TRBJ2-7	NA	TRBD2	CASKGDYQSYEQYF	TGTGCCAGCAAAGGGGACTATCAATCCTACGAGCAGTACTTC
TRBV27	TRBJ2-5	NA	NA	CASSKDWVRETQYF	TGTGCCAGCAGTAAGGACTGGGTGAGAGAGACCCAGTACTTC
TRBV5-1	TRBJ2-5	NA	NA	CASSGGSGLNQETQYF	TGCGCCAGCAGTGGGGGCAGCGGTCTTAACCAAGAGACCCAGTACTTC
TRBV27	TRBJ2-7	NA	TRBD1	CASSFSPGTGLYEQYF	TGTGCCAGCAGTTTCTCGCCCGGGACAGGGCTCTACGAGCAGTACTTC
TRBV6-5	TRBJ1-4	NA	TRBD1	CASRAGQGAYEKLFF	TGTGCCAGCAGGGCGGGACAGGGAGCTTACGAAAAACTGTTTTTT
TRBV28	TRBJ1-2	few	NA	CASRSGSNYGYTF	TGTGCCAGCAGATCCGGGTCTAACTATGGCTACACCTTC
TRBV5-4	TRBJ2-3	NA	TRBD2	CASSLGTSGRGRTDTQYF	TGTGCCAGCAGCTTGGGGACTAGCGGGAGGGGCAGGACAGATACGCAGTATTTT
TRBV4-3	TRBJ1-2	NA	TRBD1	CASSPGQGTSYTF	TGCGCCAGCAGCCCCGGACAGGGAACGAGCTACACCTTC
TRBV2	TRBJ2-5	NA	NA	CASSVEFGVRETQYF	TGTGCCAGCAGTGTTGAGTTCGGAGTAAGAGAGACCCAGTACTTC
TRBV4-3	TRBJ2-4	NA	NA	CASSQDYQGLAKNIQYF	TGCGCCAGCAGCCAAGATTACCAAGGACTAGCCAAAAACATTCAGTACTTC